The 24 T cell receptor beta chains presented below share a single source sample, sequenced in a study of CXCR3-negative and CXCR3-positive naive CD8 T cells. cDNA libraries for TRB were generated by 5' RACE incorporating UMI labels. After re-calling the 5' RACE reads, TCRdb lists one entry per CDR3 protein, DNA absent. The listing records thousands of distinct CDR3 sequences. The source material was naive CXCR3- CD8+ T cells from blood. Subset described: CD45RO-CCR7+CD27+CD95- naive CD8+ T cells lacking CXCR3 (TNR3-). All receptors derive from a human donor in good health. Some clones in this sample may be carry-over from other donors' samples.

The rearrangement uses TRBV4-3 and TRBJ1-4. There are 17 residues in the CDR3. CDR1 is LGHNA and CDR2 is YSLEER in the germline V gene. The CDR3 sequence is CASSPREGLVANEKLFF.

The chain recombines TRBV7-9 with TRBJ2-7; TCRdb returns TRBD1, unconfirmable since there is no DNA. CDR3 length: 15 residues. Germline CDR1 SEHNR, CDR2 FQNEAQ (reference sequence). The chain's CDR3 is CASSWTLDSPDEQYF. Full variable domain (outside the CDR3, taken from reference TRBV7-9 and TRBJ2-7): DTGVSQNPRHKITKRGQNVTFRCDPISEHNRLYWYRQTLGQGPEFLTYFQNEAQLEKSRLLSDRFSAERPKGSFSTLEIQRTEQGDSAMYLCASSWTLDSPDEQYFGPGTRLTVT.

Measured by frequency, this clonotype is medium-sized. The V and J genes are TRBV5-1 and TRBJ2-1; TCRdb indicates TRBD1, and absent DNA this call remains unverified. The CDR3 runs 15 residues. Germline V CDR1 and CDR2: SGHRS, YFSETQ. The CDR3 loop is CASSPEQGAGNEQFF. Complete variable domain (other parts from reference TRBV5-1 and TRBJ2-1): KAGVTQTPRYLIKTRGQQVTLSCSPISGHRSVSWYQQTPGQGLQFLFEYFSETQRNKGNFPGRFSGRQFSNSRSEMNVSTLELGDSALYLCASSPEQGAGNEQFFGPGTRLTVL.

The J gene is TRBJ2-7, the V gene TRBV4-3; TCRdb reports TRBD1, a call that lacks DNA to check it against. The CDR3 loop spans 15 amino acids. The germline V gene has CDR1 LGHNA and CDR2 YSLEER. CDR3 sequence reads: CASSQARQRPYEQYF.

In terms of frequency, this clonotype is medium-sized (0.01 to 0.1%). This chain links TRBV29-1 with TRBJ2-7; TCRdb picks TRBD1, but there is no DNA to check that call. The CDR3 totals 15 residues. The germline V gene encodes CDR1 SQVTM and CDR2 ANQGSEA. The CDR3: CSVEDFGTASYEQYF.

Considering frequency, this clonotype is medium-sized (0.01 to 0.1%). The chain employs TRBV6-5 and TRBJ1-3. The germline V gene encodes CDR1 MNHEY and CDR2 SVGAGI. The CDR3 covers 15 residues. CDR3 protein: CASSYSAEPGNTIYF.

Judged by frequency, this clonotype is medium-sized. This rearrangement joins TRBV27 to TRBJ1-5. Germline V lookup: CDR1 MNHEY, CDR2 SMNVEV (reference sequence). This CDR3 is 15 amino acids long. The CDR3 sequence: CASSLGRLSNQPQHF.

The chain links TRBV11-3 to TRBJ2-2. Germline V CDR1 and CDR2: SGHNT, YENEEA. There are 16 residues in the CDR3. The CDR3 loop is CASSSAGTGNTGELFF. The entire variable domain, with the rest obtained from reference TRBV11-3 and TRBJ2-2, is as follows: EAGVVQSPRYKIIEKKQPVAFWCNPISGHNTLYWYLQNLGQGPELLIRYENEEAVDDSQLPKDRFSAERLKGVDSTLKIQPAELGDSAVYLCASSSAGTGNTGELFFGEGSRLTVL.

This chain links TRBV2 with TRBJ2-2. The CDR3 consists of 12 residues. The germline V gene has CDR1 SNHLY and CDR2 FYNNEI. CDR3 amino acids: CASMGNSGELFF.

This clonotype shows up as medium-sized (0.01 to 0.1%) by frequency. The chain combines TRBV29-1 with TRBJ2-7. This CDR3 region has 13 residues. Germline CDR1 SQVTM, CDR2 ANQGSEA. The CDR3 sequence is CSVEDRGTYEQYF.

The chain is built from TRBV12-3 or TRBV12-4 and TRBJ2-7; TCRdb gives TRBD1 as the D gene, but with no DNA this cannot be confirmed. The CDR3 is 14 residues long. This chain's CDR3 is CASSFMIARGEQYF.

Considering frequency, this clonotype is medium-sized. This sequence joins TRBV7-2 and TRBJ1-3; there is no DNA to check the TCRdb D call of TRBD1. CDR1 is SGHTA, CDR2 FQGNSA, per germline. The CDR3 is 13 amino acids. This chain's CDR3 is CANHGGPGNTIYF.

Frequency places this clonotype as medium-sized. J is TRBJ1-4 and V is TRBV28. In germline, CDR1 is MDHEN, CDR2 SYDVKM. This CDR3 has 14 amino acids. The CDR3 spells CASSFRGMGEKLFF.

By frequency, this clonotype is medium-sized (0.01 to 0.1%). V gene TRBV20-1 combines with J gene TRBJ1-2. The germline gives CDR1 DFQATT, CDR2 SNEGSKA (reference sequence). This CDR3 has 12 residues. The CDR3 loop reads CSAADGLYGYTF.

The chain employs TRBV29-1 and TRBJ2-5. The CDR3 has 12 residues. Germline loops: CDR1 SQVTM, CDR2 ANQGSEA. CDR3: CSVEQDLETQYF.

Considering frequency, this clonotype is medium-sized. The J gene is TRBJ2-1, the V gene TRBV12-3 or TRBV12-4; the TRBD1 assignment by TCRdb is unverifiable without DNA. The CDR3 is made up of 17 amino acids. The CDR3 sequence: CASRRPTGLQTYNEQFF.

V usage is TRBV28 and J usage is TRBJ2-3; TCRdb gives TRBD1 as the D gene, but with no DNA this cannot be confirmed. This CDR3 contains 17 residues. The germline V gene encodes CDR1 MDHEN and CDR2 SYDVKM. The CDR3 protein is CASSLYTGGASTDTQYF.

The chain carries TRBV29-1 and TRBJ2-7; TCRdb reports TRBD2, a call that lacks DNA to check it against. This CDR3 spans 15 amino acids. CDR1 SQVTM and CDR2 ANQGSEA come from the germline V gene. The CDR3 reads CSVQARLAGVWEQYF.

This sequence joins TRBV9 and TRBJ2-3; TCRdb calls TRBD1, which cannot be checked without DNA. The CDR3 length is 15 residues. In germline, CDR1 is SGDLS, CDR2 YYNGEE. The CDR3 loop reads CASSTRTGPADTQYF.

This clonotype ranks as medium-sized in terms of frequency. The chain uses TRBV6-6 and TRBJ1-5. The CDR3 has 15 residues. The germline V gene encodes CDR1 MNHNY and CDR2 SVGAGI (reference sequence). CDR3 residues: CASSYSPDSNQPQHF.

Considering frequency, this clonotype is medium-sized (0.01 to 0.1%). The chain uses TRBV10-3 and TRBJ2-5; TCRdb's D call of TRBD1 is untestable without DNA. Germline CDR1 reads ENHRY; CDR2 reads SYGVKD. The CDR3 extends over 15 amino acids. CDR3 in amino acids: CAISEGLRKGETQYF.

This clonotype registers medium-sized by frequency. The V gene is TRBV5-1, the J gene TRBJ2-7. The germline V gene has CDR1 SGHRS and CDR2 YFSETQ. The CDR3 loop spans 12 amino acids. CDR3 loop: CASSAPSYEQYF.

By frequency, this clonotype registers medium-sized. The chain links TRBV7-9 to TRBJ2-5; checking the TCRdb D call of TRBD1 is not possible without DNA. The CDR3 is 16 residues long. Germline CDR1 and CDR2: SEHNR and FQNEAQ (reference sequence). CDR3 residues: CASSLTLRQGKETQYF.

By frequency, this clonotype is medium-sized. The chain uses TRBV7-9 and TRBJ1-4; the D call from TCRdb, TRBD1, cannot be confirmed without DNA. In germline, CDR1 is SEHNR, CDR2 FQNEAQ (reference sequence). The CDR3 length is 17 residues. CDR3 loop: CASSRPAGSATNEKLFF.